These 8 T cell receptor beta chains were sequenced from one sample in a study of blood T cell repertoires in COVID-19. Using immunoSEQ multiplex PCR, the repertoire was profiled, and TCRdb retains in-frame clones only, with some absent. The table includes hundreds of thousands of clones, about 87% detected once. The sequenced material came from PBMCs or T cells enriched from blood (not recorded which). The receptors stem from a woman aged 50 to 60 who had recovered from COVID-19.

The V and J genes are TRBV4-3 and TRBJ1-5; TRBD1 aligns across 8 bases. Germline values: CDR1 LGHNA, CDR2 YSLEER. After removal of 5 bases from V and 4 bases from J, the junction contained 7 bases not matched to a gene. CDR3 length: 15 residues. As DNA, the CDR3 is TGCGCCAGCAGCGACGGACAGGGACTAAATCAGCCCCAGCATTTT. This encodes CASSDGQGLNQPQHF.

The CDR3 bases are TGTGCCAGCAGACAGACAGGGAGCAATCAGCCCCAGCATTTT. Translation gives CASRQTGSNQPQHF. V usage is TRBV6-5 and J usage is TRBJ1-5, with TRBD1 identical over 7 bases. Losses at the gene ends were 6 bases for V and 1 base for J; bases not matched to a gene: 3. Looked up from germline, CDR1 is MNHEY and CDR2 is SVGAGI. The CDR3 length is 14 residues.

The chain recombines TRBV7-2 with TRBJ1-6, with no clear D. V shed 4 bases and J shed 1 base, with 14 bases lying between them. The CDR3 has 17 residues. Germline CDR1 reads SGHTA; CDR2 reads FQGNSA. The CDR3 reads CASSSLPPGSYNSPLHF. CDR3 nucleotides: TGTGCCAGCAGCTCACTTCCCCCGGGGTCCTATAATTCACCCCTCCACTTT. Together with reference TRBV7-2 and TRBJ1-6, the CDR3 gives the full variable domain: GAGVSQSPSNKVTEKGKDVELRCDPISGHTALYWYRQSLGQGLEFLIYFQGNSAPDKSGLPSDRFSAERTGGSVSTLTIQRTQQEDSAVYLCASSSLPPGSYNSPLHFGNGTRLTVT.

The gene calls are TRBV5-6 and TRBJ2-5; possibly TRBD2 for D (5 bases). The CDR3 has 15 amino acids. In germline, CDR1 is SGHDT, CDR2 YYEEEE. Between the trimmed V and J ends, which lost 2 bases and 5 bases, there was a span of 16 bases. In DNA form, the CDR3 reads TGTGCCAGCAGCTTCTTCTCGCGGGTTACGGAGACCCAGTACTTC. Translating it yields CASSFFSRVTETQYF.

This clone was seen more than once but under ten times. This sequence joins TRBV12-3 or TRBV12-4 and TRBJ1-2; D unclear. The CDR3 is made up of 13 amino acids. Trimming cost V 5 bases and J 4 bases, with 11 bases left between them. As DNA, the CDR3 is TGTGCCAGCAGTCCTACAGTGTCCTATGGCTACACCTTC. This translates into CASSPTVSYGYTF.

This chain uses TRBV4-3 with TRBJ2-7; D may be TRBD1 (6 bases). The CDR3 is 13 amino acids. The germline gives CDR1 LGHNA, CDR2 YSLEER. V dropped 4 bases and J dropped 9 bases, with 16 bases sitting between them. The CDR3 DNA reads as TGCGCCAGCAGCCCGGAACAGGGTTCCATGCAGTACTTC. The encoded protein is CASSPEQGSMQYF.

The chain is built from TRBV7-9 and TRBJ2-7; tentative D call: TRBD1 (6 bases). Trimming shortened V by 4 bases and J by 2 bases, and 18 bases separated the two germline ends. Looked up from germline, CDR1 is SEHNR and CDR2 is FQNEAQ (reference sequence). This CDR3 region has 16 residues. The CDR3 is CASSSTHRDEPYEQYF. CDR3 DNA: TGTGCCAGCAGCTCGACCCACAGGGACGAGCCCTACGAGCAGTACTTC.

This clone was counted once. The rearrangement joins TRBV7-2 to TRBJ2-1; unclear D gene. This CDR3 contains 14 residues. Trimming left V 2 bases short and J 6 bases short, with 11 bases between. The germline V gene has CDR1 SGHTA and CDR2 FQGNSA. CDR3 loop: CASSLSHSTNEQFF. The CDR3 nucleotides are TGTGCCAGCAGCTTATCGCACAGCACCAATGAGCAGTTCTTC.